The following is a T cell receptor (beta chain) sequence with its context. These data come from a study of blood T cell repertoires in COVID-19. Overall study context: Collection of acute and convalescent COVID-19 samples took place in the United States, Italy and Spain. Nucleic acid was either cDNA or gDNA, and it came from T cells, B-cell-depleted T cells, or PBMCs.

The germline CDR1 and CDR2 sequences are GTSNPN and SVGIG (reference sequence). V lost 0 bases to trimming and J lost 3 bases, with 12 bases between them. The CDR3 is made up of 14 amino acids. Original analysis: Amplification of reference gene primers provided the estimated nucleated cell counts. The assay was immunoSEQ multiplex PCR, and TCRdb's table has in-frame clones only and misses some. The DNA was the basis for D and trimming; V, J and clone size are from that table. The sample carries under 200,000 clones, roughly 93% recorded once. The V call is TRBV30, the J call TRBJ2-7; TRBD1 might be the D (5 bases). The receptor was isolated from a young man with acute or convalescent COVID-19. The sample taken for sequencing was peripheral blood. CDR3 residues: CAWSVRAGLYEQYF. In DNA, the CDR3 is TGTGCCTGGAGTGTACGGGCAGGGCTCTACGAGCAGTACTTC.